The 20 T cell receptor beta chains below come from one sample, sequenced in a study of early T cells in non-severe SARS-CoV-2 infection. TCRdb re-called the 5' RACE reads with MiXCR, one entry per CDR3 protein. This table has around 62,000 distinct CDR3 sequences, around 4.6% appearing once. The sequencing sample was made of whole blood. The receptors were sampled from an adult who was a healthcare worker with PCR-confirmed SARS-CoV-2 infection or an uninfected control (not recorded which).

On this clonotype itself: One base away lies a much larger clone, so this may be a sequencing read error. This is likely a read error, given that the CDR3 carries no conserved phenylalanine or tryptophan at its end. This chain connects TRBV27 to TRBJ1-2, with TRBD1 matching over 7 bases. This CDR3 comprises 16 residues. Losses at the gene ends were 3 bases for V and 6 bases for J; bases not matched to a gene: 13. Germline V gives CDR1 MNHEY, CDR2 SMNVEV (reference sequence). The CDR3 DNA sequence: TGTGCCAGCAGTTTCTACCCTACAGGGGAGAATGATGGCTACACCTTA. This translates into CASSFYPTGENDGYTL.

This clonotype was detected ten times or more. The chain recombines TRBV4-2 with TRBJ1-3, with 9 bases that match TRBD1. From germline, CDR1 is LGHNA and CDR2 YNFKEQ. With 4 bases clipped from V and 2 bases from J, the junction kept 0 bases outside the gene matches. The CDR3 has 14 residues. The CDR3 coding sequence is TGTGCCAGCAGCCGGACAGGGGCTGGAAACACCATATATTTT. Amino acid sequence: CASSRTGAGNTIYF.

This clonotype was found many times. The chain employs TRBV5-1 and TRBJ1-1, with 12 bases fitting TRBD1. This CDR3 has 14 amino acids. Germline CDR1 and CDR2: SGHRS and YFSETQ. Trimming cost V 4 bases and J 11 bases; bases outside gene matches: 9. The CDR3 DNA follows: TGCGCCAGCAGCCCCGGGACAGGGGGCTCTGGGGCTTTCTTT. Translating it yields CASSPGTGGSGAFF.

This clonotype is medium-sized. The J gene is TRBJ1-5, the V gene TRBV12-3 or TRBV12-4, with D uncertain. The CDR3 consists of 14 residues. Trimming shortened V by 3 bases and J by 0 bases, and 6 bases separated the two germline ends. CDR3 amino acids: CASSFGGSNQPQHF. DNA for the CDR3: TGTGCCAGCAGTTTCGGAGGTAGCAATCAGCCCCAGCATTTT.

This clonotype was found many times. The genes are TRBV6-2 or TRBV6-3 and TRBJ2-5; D ambiguous. Germline loops: CDR1 MNHEY, CDR2 SVGEGT. This CDR3 has 16 residues. Deletions cut 2 bases from V and 2 bases from J, with 15 bases between. CDR3 bases: TGTGCCAGCAGTTACCAGCTTTACAGACTGCAAGAGACCCAGTACTTC. Amino acids: CASSYQLYRLQETQYF.

In its sample, this clonotype was seen a few times. The rearrangement joins TRBV4-1 to TRBJ1-6; D unclear. CDR1 is MGHRA, CDR2 YSYEKL, per germline. The germline V and J ends were trimmed by 2 bases and 7 bases, with 9 bases remaining between them. The CDR3 totals 14 residues. The CDR3 DNA follows: TGCGCCAGCAGCCAATGGCCACGGAATTCACCCCTCCACTTT. This codes for CASSQWPRNSPLHF.

This clonotype was detected ten times or more. The chain joins TRBV25-1 to TRBJ2-3; 7 nucleotides align to TRBD1. The V gene end was trimmed by 2 bases and the J gene end by 0 bases; junction bases not matched to a gene: 5. The CDR3 length is 16 residues. Germline V gene lookup returns CDR1 MGHDK and CDR2 SYGVNS. The CDR3 loop reads CASSEPGQLSTDTQYF. The DNA for the CDR3 is TGTGCCAGCAGTGAACCGGGACAGCTTAGCACAGATACGCAGTATTTT.

The V and J genes are TRBV29-1 and TRBJ2-1; D is unclear. CDR1 and CDR2 (germline): SQVTM, ANQGSEA. CDR3 length: 14 residues. Trimming pared 4 bases from V and 0 bases from J, leaving 10 bases between. CDR3 region: CSVVGLSSYNEQFF. In DNA form, the CDR3 reads TGCAGCGTTGTGGGTCTTAGCTCCTACAATGAGCAGTTCTTC.

The gene calls are TRBV7-8 and TRBJ2-7; D is possibly TRBD1 (6 bases). The CDR3 is 13 amino acids. Per germline, CDR1 SGHVS and CDR2 FQNEAQ. Trimming shortened V by 4 bases and J by 2 bases, and 9 bases separated the two germline ends. In nucleotides, the CDR3 is TGTGCCAGCAGCTGGGACAAGACCTACGAGCAGTACTTC. Protein sequence: CASSWDKTYEQYF. Supplemented by reference TRBV7-8 and TRBJ2-7, the full variable domain reads GAGVSQSPRYKVAKRGQDVALRCDPISGHVSLFWYQQALGQGPEFLTYFQNEAQLDKSGLPSDRFFAERPEGSVSTLKIQRTQQEDSAVYLCASSWDKTYEQYFGPGTRLTVT.

This clonotype was observed a few times. This rearrangement joins TRBV2 to TRBJ1-2; a possible D gene is TRBD1 (6 bases). V was trimmed by 3 bases and J by 6 bases, leaving 11 bases between them. The CDR3 runs to 13 residues. Germline-derived CDR1 and CDR2 are SNHLY and FYNNEI. This CDR3 is CASSDQGIDGYTF. CDR3 bases: TGTGCCAGCAGTGACCAGGGGATCGATGGCTACACCTTC.

This clonotype was found many times. J is TRBJ2-5 and V is TRBV7-8; D is unclear. Germline-derived CDR1 and CDR2 are SGHVS and FQNEAQ. V lost 5 bases, J lost 1 base, and 14 bases lay in between. CDR3 size: 15 residues. CDR3 DNA sequence: TGTGCCAGCAGCCCGCCTCCGGGCAGCCAAGAGACCCAGTACTTC. Translating gives CASSPPPGSQETQYF.

Many counts were recorded for this clonotype. The chain joins TRBV10-3 to TRBJ2-7; TRBD1 aligns across 8 bases. This CDR3 comprises 16 residues. Germline CDR1 ENHRY, CDR2 SYGVKD. Germline trimming cut 4 bases from V and 1 base from J; bases unmatched to any gene: 9. CDR3 residues: CAISGSTGTGSYEQYF. The DNA for the CDR3 is TGTGCCATCAGTGGGTCAACCGGGACAGGATCCTACGAGCAGTACTTC.

This clonotype has more than one count but fewer than ten. The CDR3 loop is CASSPTGTGIGYGYTF. The CDR3 nucleotides are TGTGCCAGCTCACCAACCGGAACAGGGATCGGCTATGGCTACACCTTC. V gene TRBV18 combines with J gene TRBJ1-2, with D tentatively TRBD1 (6 bases). CDR1 and CDR2 (germline): KGHSH, LQKENI. Trimming shortened V by 2 bases and J by 4 bases, and 17 bases separated the two germline ends. The CDR3 length is 16 residues.

This clonotype was detected ten times or more. This chain links TRBV11-2 with TRBJ1-5; 9 positions agree with TRBD1. CDR3 length: 15 residues. Germline CDR1 is SGHAT and CDR2 is FQNNGV. V shed 1 base, J shed 2 bases, and the junction held 0 bases outside the gene matches. CDR3 sequence reads: CASSLGDRGNQPQHF. The CDR3 DNA is TGTGCCAGCAGCTTAGGGGACAGGGGCAATCAGCCCCAGCATTTT.

A remark on this clonotype: At one end, the junction sequence differs from germline, possibly due to a read error. The gene calls are TRBV7-6 and TRBJ2-5; possibly TRBD1 or TRBD2 for D (5 bases each). CDR3 size: 13 residues. Germline V CDR1 and CDR2: SGHVS, FNYEAQ. The CDR3 here is CASGFPGTETQYF. For the CDR3, the DNA is TGTGCCAGCGGCTTTCCGGGGACGGAGACCCAGTACTTC.

In its sample, this clonotype was seen many times. J is TRBJ1-5 and V is TRBV10-2, with a possible D match to TRBD1 (5 bases). CDR1 is WSHSY, CDR2 SAAADI, per germline. The CDR3 is 15 residues long. V lost 5 bases to trimming and J lost 5 bases, with 16 bases between them. CDR3 sequence (DNA): TGCGCCAGCAGTTTAGACAGCGTCACCTATCAGCCCCAGCATTTT. This encodes CASSLDSVTYQPQHF.

There are many counts of this clonotype. This chain joins TRBV6-1 and TRBJ2-1; the D is unclear. The V end was cut by 0 bases, the J end by 2 bases, with 8 bases between. Germline lookup yields CDR1 MNHNS and CDR2 SASEGT. CDR3 length equals 15 residues. The CDR3 nucleotides read TGTGCCAGCAGTGAAGCGTGGACGACCTACAATGAGCAGTTCTTC. Protein product: CASSEAWTTYNEQFF.

This clonotype came up a few times. The CDR3 reads CSARTGFNEKLFF. CDR3 nucleotides: TGCAGTGCTCGGACAGGGTTTAATGAAAAACTGTTTTTT. The V and J genes are TRBV20-1 and TRBJ1-4, with TRBD1 matching 8 bases. CDR1 DFQATT and CDR2 SNEGSKA come from the germline V gene (reference sequence). This CDR3 region has 13 residues. V was pared by 5 bases and J by 4 bases, with 3 bases of the junction left unmatched.

This clonotype has ten or more counts. CDR3 nucleotides: TGTGCCAGCAGTTACTCTGCGGGGGCCACCAACTATGGCTACACCTTC. Translation: CASSYSAGATNYGYTF. V is TRBV6-5 and J is TRBJ1-2, with D tentatively TRBD1 (6 bases). The CDR3 length is 16 residues. In germline, CDR1 is MNHEY, CDR2 SVGAGI. V dropped 0 bases and J dropped 2 bases, with 13 bases sitting between them.

The chain uses TRBV19 and TRBJ1-1; D is unclear. The V end was cut by 6 bases, the J end by 4 bases, with 12 bases between. Per the germline V gene, CDR1 is LNHDA and CDR2 is SQIVND (reference sequence). The CDR3 length is 13 residues. The CDR3 reads CASSSQEGTEAFF. CDR3 DNA sequence: TGTGCCAGTAGCAGTCAAGAAGGCACTGAAGCTTTCTTT.